This entry lists 10 T cell receptor beta chains sequenced from one sample in a study of response to subunit inactivated influenza vaccine. Using its own MiXCR run on the RT-PCR reads, TCRdb lists one record per CDR3 protein. Counted here are around 250,000 distinct CDR3 sequences, 9.5% to 15% occurring once; the ten biggest clones make up about 7.8%. Sequenced material: non-naive T cells sorted from PBMCs, taken 14 to 15 days before vaccination. These receptors were obtained from a man in his fifties or sixties who received an inactivated influenza vaccine.

This clonotype was seen repeatedly, ten times or more. The chain uses TRBV7-2 and TRBJ1-2, with D uncertain. Germline CDR1 and CDR2: SGHTA and FQGNSA. CDR3 length: 12 amino acids. V was trimmed by 2 bases and J by 8 bases, leaving 9 bases between them. The CDR3 loop is CASSLTGNGYTF. As DNA, the CDR3 is TGTGCCAGCAGCTTAACCGGGAACGGCTACACCTTC.

This clonotype was counted at least ten times. The CDR3 DNA reads TGCAGCGGGAGGACAGGGGGTCAAGGCAATGAGCAGTTCTTC. It codes for CSGRTGGQGNEQFF. The chain joins TRBV29-1 to TRBJ2-1, with 10 bases aligning to TRBD1. This CDR3 is 14 amino acids long. The V segment lost 7 bases and the J segment 6 bases; nucleotides outside the gene matches: 9. Germline V gives CDR1 SQVTM, CDR2 ANQGSEA.

This clonotype was seen more than once but under ten times. This chain uses TRBV2 with TRBJ2-7; D not certain. Germline CDR1 is SNHLY and CDR2 is FYNNEI. V lost 3 bases and J lost 3, with 18 bases in between. The CDR3 length is 16 residues. The CDR3 protein is CASSESWVFGDYEQYF. The DNA for the CDR3 is TGTGCCAGCAGTGAGTCTTGGGTCTTCGGCGACTACGAGCAGTACTTC. Together with reference TRBV2 and TRBJ2-7, the CDR3 gives the full variable domain: EPEVTQTPSHQVTQMGQEVILRCVPISNHLYFYWYRQILGQKVEFLVSFYNNEISEKSEIFDDQFSVERPDGSNFTLKIRSTKLEDSAMYFCASSESWVFGDYEQYFGPGTRLTVT.

The V and J genes are TRBV15 and TRBJ2-5, with a weak D call TRBD2 (5 bases). Trimming cost V 1 base and J 1 base, with 7 bases left between them. Germline V gene data show CDR1 as LNHNV and CDR2 as YYDKDF (reference sequence). This CDR3 is built from 14 residues. CDR3 loop: CATSRAAGQETQYF. CDR3 nucleotide sequence: TGTGCCACCAGCAGAGCGGCGGGCCAAGAGACCCAGTACTTC.

At least ten counts were recorded for this clonotype. This chain joins TRBV5-5 and TRBJ1-5; TRBD1 matches 9 bases. Germline lookup yields CDR1 SGHKS and CDR2 YYEKEE (reference sequence). CDR3 length: 16 amino acids. J was trimmed by 4 bases and V by 3 bases; bases with no gene match: 8. The CDR3 nucleotides read TGTGCCAGCAGCTGGGGACAGGGACGGGGGAATCAGCCCCAGCATTTT. It translates to CASSWGQGRGNQPQHF.

This clonotype was seen ten or more times. The chain employs TRBV12-3 or TRBV12-4 and TRBJ1-5, with D unresolved. The ends were cut back, 1 base at V and 9 bases at J, with 10 bases in the middle. This CDR3 comprises 13 residues. In DNA, the CDR3 is TGTGCCAGCAGTTTAGACAGAGGATTGCCCCAGCATTTT. Its protein product is CASSLDRGLPQHF.

This clonotype was seen a handful of times. The rearrangement uses TRBV25-1 and TRBJ2-3; 7 bases agree with TRBD1. Per germline, CDR1 MGHDK and CDR2 SYGVNS. The CDR3 consists of 13 residues. With 5 bases clipped from V and 4 bases from J, the junction kept 3 bases outside the gene matches. CDR3 amino acids: CASSRGGADTQYF. Here the CDR3 DNA reads TGTGCCAGCAGTAGAGGGGGCGCAGATACGCAGTATTTT.

The chain has TRBV15 and TRBJ1-1, with 8 bases identical to TRBD1. The CDR3 has 15 amino acids. CDR1 is LNHNV, CDR2 YYDKDF, per germline (reference sequence). Unmatched junction bases numbered 7, after V lost 3 bases and J lost 4 bases. DNA for the CDR3: TGTGCCACCAGCAGGGAAAACAGGGGGGTCACTGAAGCTTTCTTT. Its translation: CATSRENRGVTEAFF.

This clonotype showed up just a few times. At one end the junction does not follow the germline gene, possibly because of a read error. The chain uses TRBV20-1 and TRBJ2-5; D gene ambiguous. In germline, CDR1 is DFQATT, CDR2 SNEGSKA (reference sequence). CDR3 length: 16 residues. As DNA, the CDR3 is TGCTGTGCTAGAGATCTGCTAGGAACAAACCAAGAGACCCAGTACTTC. Translating gives CCARDLLGTNQETQYF.

In its sample, this clonotype was seen a few times. This chain joins TRBV7-2 and TRBJ1-1; no firm D call. The CDR3 runs to 15 residues. Trimming removed 6 bases from V and 11 bases from J, with 25 bases in between. In germline, CDR1 is SGHTA, CDR2 FQGNSA. CDR3 sequence (DNA): TGTGCCAGCAGTTGGCTGCGAGATTTCTCTTCTCGGGCTTTCTTT. Translation gives CASSWLRDFSSRAFF.